The clone carrying this TCR beta chain was observed many times. Its antigen is currently unknown. The authors amplified TCR beta CDR3 regions, and they did so from RNA transcripts for repertoire sequencing. First-round RT-PCR relied on HTBI primers, and a second-round multiplex PCR came next. TCRdb re-called the multiplex PCR reads with MiXCR, one entry per CDR3 protein. The data hold over 500,000 distinct CDR3 sequences, with about 20% observed a single time. Other autoimmune diseases, uncontrolled infections, pregnancy or lactation ruled patients out of participation. The entry originates in a study of Graves' ophthalmopathy and Graves' hyperthyroidism. The CDR3 spans 19 residues. Trimming took 3 bases from V and 1 from J; bases not matched to a gene: 17. Germline lookup yields CDR1 MNHNS and CDR2 SASEGT. Findings and caveats of the study: Blood repertoires reportedly contained most expanded thyroid clonotypes above 0.001 frequency. Ophthalmopathy progression predictions by the model showed roughly 77% specificity and approximately 70% sensitivity.

The chain combines TRBV6-1 with TRBJ1-2; TRBD1 agrees at 7 bases. Sequenced material: peripheral blood. This clonotype originated in a woman between 18 and 30 years old with stable Graves' hyperthyroidism. Some clones in this sample may be carry-over from other donors' samples. The DNA of the CDR3 is TGTGCCAGCAGTGATTATGAACCGGGACAGTCTAGAGTTAACTATGGCTACACCTTC. It specifies CASSDYEPGQSRVNYGYTF.